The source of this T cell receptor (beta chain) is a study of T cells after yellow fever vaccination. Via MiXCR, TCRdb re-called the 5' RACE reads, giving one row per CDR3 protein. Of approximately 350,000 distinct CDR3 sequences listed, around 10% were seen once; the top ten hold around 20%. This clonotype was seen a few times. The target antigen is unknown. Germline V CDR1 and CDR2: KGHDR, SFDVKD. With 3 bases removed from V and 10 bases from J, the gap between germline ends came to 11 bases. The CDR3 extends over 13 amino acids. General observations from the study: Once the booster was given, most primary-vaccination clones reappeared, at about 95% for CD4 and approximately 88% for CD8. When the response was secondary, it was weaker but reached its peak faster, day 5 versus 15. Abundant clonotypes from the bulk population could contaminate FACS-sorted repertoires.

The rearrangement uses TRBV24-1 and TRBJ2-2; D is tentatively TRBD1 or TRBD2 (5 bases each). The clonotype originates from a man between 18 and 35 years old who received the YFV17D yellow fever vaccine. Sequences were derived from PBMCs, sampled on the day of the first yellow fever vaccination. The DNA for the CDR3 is TGTGCCACCAGTGATGGGACCACAGAGGAGCTGTTTTTT. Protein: CATSDGTTEELFF.